Presented here are 3 T cell receptor beta chains from one specimen sequenced in a study of T-cell reconstitution after alpha-beta-depleted transplantation in children. This sample's TCRbeta library carried unique molecular identifier barcodes. Each CDR3 protein is one row after TCRdb ran MiXCR on the PCR reads. The top ten clones hold roughly 9.7% of a sample with 250,000 to 400,000 distinct CDR3 sequences, around 25% of them seen once. Here the sequenced sample was PBMCs, mostly from graft donor cells, taken 180 days after TCRalphabeta/CD19-depleted stem cell transplant. The receptors were gathered from a male patient younger than 18 who had a stem cell transplant for acute lymphoblastic leukemia, so the T cells may come from the graft donor.

The chain combines TRBV27 with TRBJ2-5, with TRBD2 as a possible D gene (6 bases). V dropped 4 bases and J dropped 7 bases, with 22 bases sitting between them. Germline CDR1 MNHEY, CDR2 SMNVEV (reference sequence). The CDR3 sequence is 16 residues long. The CDR3 DNA reads as TGTGCCAGCAGTTCCGATCCTAGCTGGGGTAGCGGGACCCAGTACTTC. Its translation is CASSSDPSWGSGTQYF.

This clonotype was detected a few times. The V and J genes are TRBV12-3 or TRBV12-4 and TRBJ2-5; TRBD2 matches 8 bases. The V gene end was trimmed by 5 bases and the J gene end by 9 bases; junction bases not matched to a gene: 11. This CDR3 comprises 14 residues. CDR3 in amino acids: CASSRTSRQRAQYF. For the CDR3, the DNA is TGTGCCAGCAGTCGGACTAGCCGTCAACGGGCCCAGTACTTC.

As to this clonotype: A read error may explain this, as a much larger clone is one base away. The rearrangement joins TRBV12-3 or TRBV12-4 to TRBJ2-7; D unresolved. The CDR3 length is 10 residues. The CDR3 spells CASSFYVQYF. The CDR3 DNA sequence: TGTGCCAGCAGTTTCTACGTGCAGTACTTC.